Listed here are 5 T cell receptor beta chains from one sample, sequenced in a study of blood T cell repertoires in COVID-19. Here immunoSEQ multiplex PCR was the method, and the copy in TCRdb shows in-frame clones only, minus some. This sample has approximately 120,000 clones, with roughly three quarters found just once. Specimen: peripheral blood. The receptors stem from an older man with acute or convalescent COVID-19.

The V gene is TRBV5-1, the J gene TRBJ2-7, with 10 nucleotides matching TRBD2. The CDR3 length is 14 residues. V was clipped by 4 bases and J by 4 bases; unmatched bases: 5. Per germline, CDR1 SGHRS and CDR2 YFSETQ. CDR3 amino acids: CASSLAGDTYEQYF. In DNA, the CDR3 is TGCGCCAGCAGCCTAGCGGGGGATACTTACGAGCAGTACTTC. The variable domain in full, with the rest retrieved from reference TRBV5-1 and TRBJ2-7, is KAGVTQTPRYLIKTRGQQVTLSCSPISGHRSVSWYQQTPGQGLQFLFEYFSETQRNKGNFPGRFSGRQFSNSRSEMNVSTLELGDSALYLCASSLAGDTYEQYFGPGTRLTVT.

The chain is built from TRBV28 and TRBJ2-7; 8 bases line up with TRBD2. Looked up from germline, CDR1 is MDHEN and CDR2 is SYDVKM. This CDR3 is 15 amino acids long. V shed 7 bases and J 5 bases; nucleotides not matched to a gene: 13. In nucleotides, the CDR3 is TGTGCCAGCACCTCTACCCGCGGACTAGCTAACGAGCAGTACTTC. Residues: CASTSTRGLANEQYF.

This clone was counted a single time. This rearrangement joins TRBV6-5 to TRBJ2-1; the match to TRBD1 covers 10 bases. Germline lookup yields CDR1 MNHEY and CDR2 SVGAGI. The CDR3 is 15 residues long. Trimming at V came to 4 bases and at J to 3 bases, leaving 3 bases not matched to a gene. The CDR3 DNA sequence: TGTGCCAGCAGTTCCAGGACAGGGGGCTACAATGAGCAGTTCTTC. It yields the protein CASSSRTGGYNEQFF.

The chain employs TRBV6-1 and TRBJ1-1; TRBD1 agrees at 8 bases. The CDR3 consists of 13 residues. V shed 3 bases, J shed 12 bases, and the junction held 9 bases outside the gene matches. CDR1 MNHNS and CDR2 SASEGT come from the germline V gene. CDR3 residues: CASSDRTGRDSFF. CDR3 nucleotide sequence: TGTGCCAGCAGTGACAGGACAGGGAGAGATTCTTTCTTT.

This clone was picked up a small number of times. The V and J genes are TRBV19 and TRBJ2-1; D gene unclear. V was cut by 5 bases and J by 7 bases, with 9 bases left in between. This CDR3 is built from 12 residues. Germline-derived CDR1 and CDR2 are LNHDA and SQIVND (reference sequence). The CDR3 DNA sequence: TGTGCCAGTAGTCCCCATGTGAATGAGCAGTTCTTC. This sequence encodes CASSPHVNEQFF.